The sequence of this T cell receptor (beta chain) was determined in a study of blood T cell repertoires in COVID-19. A word on this clone: The identical CDR3 is also encoded by other nucleotide sequences in the sample.

The V gene lost 0 bases and the J gene lost 0 bases, with 6 bases spanning the gap. Germline loops: CDR1 SGHTA, CDR2 FQGNSA. There are 14 residues in the CDR3. Clones were sequenced by immunoSEQ multiplex PCR, and TCRdb holds only the in-frame ones, with some missing. Of some 200,000 clones in the sample, 70% to 85% were seen once. The sequenced sample consisted of PBMCs or T cells enriched from blood (not recorded which). The clonotype originates from a woman between 50 and 59 years old who had recovered from COVID-19. This chain joins TRBV7-2 and TRBJ2-7, with a weak D call TRBD1 (5 bases). The CDR3 reads CASSLAGLSYEQYF. CDR3 in DNA: TGTGCCAGCAGCTTAGCGGGGCTCTCCTACGAGCAGTACTTC.